These 9 T cell receptor beta chains share one sample of origin, sequenced in a study of beta chain features in type 1 diabetes. Regarding the study as a whole: Within each of all four CD4+ subsets, Type 1 diabetes patients had TCRB CDR3s that were moderately but significantly shorter.

Expressed TCRB transcripts were sequenced because the isolated RNA had all been reverse transcribed beforehand. Method: immunoSEQ multiplex PCR; TCRdb's copy keeps in-frame clones and lacks some. The sample includes hundreds of thousands of clones, around 15% of them seen just once. No antigen is known for these receptors. The source material was naive CD4+ T cells from blood. The receptors shown here come from a man aged 18 to 29 with type 1 diabetes.

This clone was found many times. This sample includes further DNA sequences coding for the same CDR3. In nucleotides, the CDR3 is TGTGCCAGCAGCTTCACAGATACGCAGTATTTT. It yields the protein CASSFTDTQYF. This chain connects TRBV7-2 to TRBJ2-3; D gene uncertain. Trimming took 3 bases from V and 2 from J, leaving 0 bases between them. Germline assignment: CDR1 SGHTA and CDR2 FQGNSA. The CDR3 is made up of 11 amino acids.

Concerning this clone: The sample contains more than one DNA sequence encoding this CDR3. The chain links TRBV7-2 to TRBJ2-7, with 8 bases matching TRBD1. Trimming removed 5 bases from V and 4 bases from J; junction bases left unmatched: 4. Germline V gene lookup returns CDR1 SGHTA and CDR2 FQGNSA. The CDR3 has 13 amino acids. CDR3 in amino acids: CASSPDRAYEQYF. The CDR3 DNA is TGTGCCAGCAGCCCGGACAGGGCATACGAGCAGTACTTC.

The rearrangement links TRBV6-5 to TRBJ2-3, with 12 bases identical to TRBD2. V gave up 8 bases and J gave up 5 bases; unmatched junction bases: 2. Germline-derived CDR1 and CDR2 are MNHEY and SVGAGI. The CDR3 extends over 13 amino acids. The CDR3 protein is CASALAGGDTQYF. The CDR3 DNA sequence: TGTGCCAGCGCACTAGCGGGAGGAGATACGCAGTATTTT.

The gene calls are TRBV30 and TRBJ2-6, with 14 bases identical to TRBD2. The germline CDR1 and CDR2 sequences are GTSNPN and SVGIG (reference sequence). There are 18 residues in the CDR3. V gave up 1 base and J gave up 1 base; unmatched junction bases: 3. CDR3 protein: CAWSGRTSGRSGANVLTF. CDR3 bases: TGTGCCTGGAGTGGTAGGACTAGCGGGAGGTCTGGGGCCAACGTCCTGACTTTC. The whole variable domain, remainder taken from reference TRBV30 and TRBJ2-6, is SQTIHQWPATLVQPVGSPLSLECTVEGTSNPNLYWYRQAAGRGLQLLFYSVGIGQISSEVPQNLSASRPQDRQFILSSKKLLLSDSGFYLCAWSGRTSGRSGANVLTFGAGSRLTVL.

This clone appeared a few times. The chain employs TRBV28 and TRBJ2-3; 7 nucleotides match TRBD1. Looked up from germline, CDR1 is MDHEN and CDR2 is SYDVKM. The junction had 11 bases not matched to a gene; V was cut back by 6 bases and J by 2 bases. CDR3 length equals 16 residues. The CDR3 sequence is CASSDPGTATTDTQYF. Here the CDR3 DNA reads TGTGCCAGCAGCGATCCCGGGACAGCGACCACAGATACGCAGTATTTT.

This chain uses TRBV7-2 with TRBJ2-2; the D gene is possibly TRBD2 (7 bases). The CDR3 spans 15 residues. CDR1 is SGHTA and CDR2 is FQGNSA in the germline V gene. V lost 5 bases, J lost 2 bases, and 12 bases lay in between. The chain's CDR3 is CASSPRGGNTGELFF. Here the CDR3 DNA reads TGTGCCAGCAGCCCCCGCGGGGGCAACACCGGGGAGCTGTTTTTT. The full variable domain, its missing parts supplied by reference TRBV7-2 and TRBJ2-2, is GAGVSQSPSNKVTEKGKDVELRCDPISGHTALYWYRQSLGQGLEFLIYFQGNSAPDKSGLPSDRFSAERTGGSVSTLTIQRTQQEDSAVYLCASSPRGGNTGELFFGEGSRLTVL.

This clone appeared a few times. The rearrangement links TRBV7-9 to TRBJ2-3; 7 bases are shared with TRBD1. The CDR3 has 17 residues. Germline values: CDR1 SEHNR, CDR2 FQNEAQ (reference sequence). V was clipped by 5 bases and J by 0 bases; unmatched bases: 11. Here the CDR3 DNA reads TGTGCCAGCAGCCCCACCCGGACAGGAGTGAGCACAGATACGCAGTATTTT. This gives the protein CASSPTRTGVSTDTQYF.

A note on this clone: Distinct nucleotide sequences in the sample also encode this CDR3. The chain employs TRBV30 and TRBJ1-1; D is undetermined. The V and J ends lost 5 bases and 14 bases respectively, with 15 bases between them. Germline CDR1 is GTSNPN and CDR2 is SVGIG (reference sequence). This CDR3 is 10 amino acids long. For the CDR3, the DNA is TGTGCCTGGGGTCCCCCCGTGGCCTTCTTT. This encodes CAWGPPVAFF.

The chain carries TRBV30 and TRBJ2-3; 7 nucleotides line up with TRBD2. This CDR3 is 17 amino acids long. Per germline, CDR1 GTSNPN and CDR2 SVGIG (reference sequence). V trimming: 5 bases; J trimming: 1 base; junction bases outside the gene matches: 15. CDR3 DNA: TGTGCCTGGGCCAGAGGTCACCTAGCGGTCCGCACAGATACGCAGTATTTT. Translation gives CAWARGHLAVRTDTQYF.